The rows below give T cell receptor beta chains drawn from one sample of a study of vaccination effects on CD4 cells after COVID-19. Their cognate antigens are unknown. Repertoires were generated with immunoSEQ multiplex PCR, while TCRdb's copy carries only in-frame clones and drops some. The sample has tens of thousands of clones; 76% are singletons. The sequencing here drew on CD4+ T cells from PBMCs cultured without peptide, taken before COVID-19 vaccination. These receptors all come from a human donor who had a prior SARS-CoV-2 infection. Both conserved end residues are part of each CDR3. Fields, in order: D gene, V gene, J gene, clone size, CDR3 protein, CDR3 DNA. The D gene is left open where the match is weak. The listing skips clone size in some rows; elsewhere it reads once, few, many or a size class.

TRBD1	TRBV5-1	TRBJ2-3	NA	CASNVRTGTTDTQYF	TGCGCCAGCAACGTTCGGACAGGGACCACAGATACGCAGTATTTT
TRBD2	TRBV10-3	TRBJ2-2	NA	CAIRGGLAAAGELFF	TGTGCCATCAGGGGGGGACTAGCAGCGGCCGGGGAGCTGTTTTTT
TRBD1	TRBV9	TRBJ1-3	NA	CASSPSTRQGAGNTIYF	TGTGCCAGCAGCCCGTCCACTCGACAGGGGGCTGGAAACACCATATATTTT
TRBD1	TRBV9	TRBJ2-7	NA	CASSVSGQPYEQYF	TGTGCCAGCAGCGTGTCGGGACAGCCCTACGAGCAGTATTTC
TRBD2	TRBV7-6	TRBJ2-2	NA	CASSPTGTSGYTGELFF	TGTGCCAGCAGCCCGACTGGGACTAGCGGCTACACCGGGGAGCTGTTTTTT
NA	TRBV18	TRBJ2-1	NA	CASSPRAVSNYNEQFF	TGTGCCAGCTCACCACGCGCGGTCTCGAACTACAATGAGCAGTTCTTC
TRBD2	TRBV5-1	TRBJ2-1	few	CASSVRLAGSSYNEQFF	TGCGCCAGCAGCGTGCGACTAGCGGGTAGCTCCTACAATGAGCAGTTCTTC
TRBD2	TRBV29-1	TRBJ2-3	few	CSVAGTSLSDTQYF	TGCAGCGTAGCAGGGACTAGCTTATCAGATACGCAGTATTTT
TRBD2	TRBV7-9	TRBJ2-3	NA	CASSPARLADTDTQYF	TGTGCCAGCAGCCCCGCCCGACTAGCGGACACAGATACGCAGTATTTT
TRBD1	TRBV2	TRBJ2-7	NA	CASAKDRQDEQYF	TGTGCCAGCGCGAAGGACAGGCAAGACGAGCAGTACTTC
NA	TRBV6-1	TRBJ2-7	NA	CASSEPGTYLYEQYF	TGTGCCAGCAGTGAGCCCGGGACCTATCTCTACGAGCAGTACTTC
TRBD2	TRBV9	TRBJ2-3	NA	CASSGRWGAGDTQYF	TGTGCCAGCAGCGGCCGGTGGGGAGCGGGGGATACGCAGTATTTT
NA	TRBV18	TRBJ2-1	NA	CASSPGMGGAGNEQFF	TGTGCCAGCTCACCAGGAATGGGGGGGGCTGGCAATGAGCAGTTCTTC
TRBD2	TRBV6-2/TRBV6-3	TRBJ2-7	NA	CASSSNRAHPLAGIDYEQYF	TGTGCCAGCAGTTCCAACCGTGCCCACCCACTAGCGGGAATTGACTACGAGCAGTACTTC
NA	TRBV18	TRBJ2-3	NA	CASSPSFQRISTDTQYF	TGTGCCAGCTCACCATCCTTCCAGCGGATAAGCACAGATACGCAGTATTTT
NA	TRBV2	TRBJ2-3	once	CASSAVGQGGDTQYF	TGTGCCAGCAGTGCCGTAGGACAGGGAGGGGATACGCAGTATTTT
NA	TRBV7-2	TRBJ2-2	NA	CASSLFPGATGELFF	TGTGCCAGCAGCTTATTTCCGGGGGCCACCGGGGAGCTGTTTTTT
NA	TRBV18	TRBJ1-6	NA	CASSLANSPLHF	TGTGCCAGCTCACTTGCGAATTCACCCCTCCACTTT
NA	TRBV7-2	TRBJ1-5	NA	CASSLSWGLLQHF	TGTGCCAGCAGCTTGTCTTGGGGTTTGCTCCAGCATTTT
NA	TRBV6-6	TRBJ2-1	NA	CASSYGDSFYNEQFF	TGTGCCAGCAGTTATGGTGACAGTTTTTACAATGAGCAGTTCTTC
NA	TRBV11-2	TRBJ2-2	NA	CASSPRQGGIGELFF	TGTGCCAGCAGCCCGAGACAGGGCGGGATCGGGGAGCTGTTTTTT
NA	TRBV7-3	TRBJ1-1	NA	CASSLRGGTEAFF	TGTGCCAGCAGCTTGAGGGGCGGCACTGAAGCTTTCTTT
TRBD2	TRBV4-1	TRBJ2-5	NA	CASSQDILLRGGWETQYF	TGCGCCAGCAGCCAAGATATTCTGTTGCGGGGGGGCTGGGAGACCCAGTACTTC
NA	TRBV7-9	TRBJ2-7	NA	CASSLGTFRQYF	TGTGCCAGCAGCCTGGGGACATTTAGGCAGTACTTC
NA	TRBV3-1/TRBV3-2	TRBJ2-3	NA	CASSQFGGGTDTQYF	TGTGCCAGCAGCCAATTCGGGGGCGGGACAGATACGCAGTATTTT
TRBD1	TRBV6-5	TRBJ2-1	NA	CAAGQEFYNEQFF	TGTGCCGCGGGACAGGAGTTTTACAATGAGCAGTTCTTC
TRBD2	TRBV5-4	TRBJ2-1	NA	CASSLASGRAYEQFF	TGTGCCAGCAGCTTGGCTAGCGGGAGGGCCTATGAGCAGTTCTTC
TRBD1	TRBV10-3	TRBJ1-6	NA	CAISTGDNSPLHF	TGTGCCATCAGCACAGGGGATAATTCACCCCTCCACTTT
NA	TRBV5-1	TRBJ2-3	NA	CASSFGQDTDTQYF	TGCGCCAGCAGCTTCGGCCAGGATACAGATACGCAGTATTTT